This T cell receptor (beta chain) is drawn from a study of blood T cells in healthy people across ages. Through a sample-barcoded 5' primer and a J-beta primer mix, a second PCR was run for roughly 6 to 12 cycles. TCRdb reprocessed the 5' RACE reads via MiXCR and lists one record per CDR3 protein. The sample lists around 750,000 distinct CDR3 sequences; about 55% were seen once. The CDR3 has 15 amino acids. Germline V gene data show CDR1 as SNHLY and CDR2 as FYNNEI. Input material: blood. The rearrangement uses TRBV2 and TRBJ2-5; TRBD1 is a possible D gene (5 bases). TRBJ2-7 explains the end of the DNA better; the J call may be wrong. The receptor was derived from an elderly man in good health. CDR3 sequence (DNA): TGTGCCAGCAGTGATCCGGCAGGGCCAGACTACGAGCAGTACTTC. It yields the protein CASSDPAGPDYEQYF.